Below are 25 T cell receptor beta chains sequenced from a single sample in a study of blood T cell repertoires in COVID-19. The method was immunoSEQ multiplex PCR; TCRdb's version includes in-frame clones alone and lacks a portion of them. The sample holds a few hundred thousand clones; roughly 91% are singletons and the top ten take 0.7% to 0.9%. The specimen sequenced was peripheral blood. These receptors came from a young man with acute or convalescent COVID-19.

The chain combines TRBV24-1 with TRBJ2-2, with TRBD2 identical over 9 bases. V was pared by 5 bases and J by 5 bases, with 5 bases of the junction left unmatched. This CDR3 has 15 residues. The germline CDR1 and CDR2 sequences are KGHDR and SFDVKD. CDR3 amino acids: CATSGAGGLTGELFF. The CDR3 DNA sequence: TGTGCCACCAGTGGAGCGGGGGGATTAACCGGGGAGCTGTTTTTT.

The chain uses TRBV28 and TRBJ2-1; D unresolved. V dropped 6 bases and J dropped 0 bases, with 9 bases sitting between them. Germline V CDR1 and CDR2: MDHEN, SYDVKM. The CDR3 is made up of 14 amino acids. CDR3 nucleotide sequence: TGTGCCAGCAGACCGACTGGCTCCTACAATGAGCAGTTCTTC. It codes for CASRPTGSYNEQFF.

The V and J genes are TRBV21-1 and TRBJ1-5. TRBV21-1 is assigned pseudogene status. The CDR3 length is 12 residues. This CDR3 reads CASSKFSQPQHF. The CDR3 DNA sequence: TGTGCCAGCAGCAAATTCTCGCAGCCCCAGCATTTT.

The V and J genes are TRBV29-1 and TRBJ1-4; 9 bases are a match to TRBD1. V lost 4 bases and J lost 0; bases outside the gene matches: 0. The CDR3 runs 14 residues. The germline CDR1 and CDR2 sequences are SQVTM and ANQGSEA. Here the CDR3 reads CSVGQGATNEKLFF. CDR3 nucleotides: TGCAGCGTTGGACAGGGGGCAACTAATGAAAAACTGTTTTTT.

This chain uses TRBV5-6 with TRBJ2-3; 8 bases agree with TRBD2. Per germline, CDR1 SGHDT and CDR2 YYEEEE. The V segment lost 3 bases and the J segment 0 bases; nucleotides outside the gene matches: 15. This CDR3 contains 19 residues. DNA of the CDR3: TGTGCCAGCAGCTACCTCCCCGGGAGACTAGCGAAAAGCACAGATACGCAGTATTTT. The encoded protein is CASSYLPGRLAKSTDTQYF.

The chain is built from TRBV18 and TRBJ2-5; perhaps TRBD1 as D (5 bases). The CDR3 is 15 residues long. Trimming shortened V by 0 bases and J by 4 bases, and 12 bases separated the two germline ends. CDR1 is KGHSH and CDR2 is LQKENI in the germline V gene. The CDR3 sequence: CASSPPRGLGETQYF. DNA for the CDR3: TGTGCCAGCTCACCACCAAGGGGTCTGGGAGAGACCCAGTACTTC.

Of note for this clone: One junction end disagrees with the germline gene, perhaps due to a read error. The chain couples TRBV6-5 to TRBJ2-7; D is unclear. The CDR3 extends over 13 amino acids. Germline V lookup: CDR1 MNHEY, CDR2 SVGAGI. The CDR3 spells CASSYLRNYGQYF. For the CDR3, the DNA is TGTGCCAGCAGTTACTTACGGAACTACGGGCAGTACTTC.

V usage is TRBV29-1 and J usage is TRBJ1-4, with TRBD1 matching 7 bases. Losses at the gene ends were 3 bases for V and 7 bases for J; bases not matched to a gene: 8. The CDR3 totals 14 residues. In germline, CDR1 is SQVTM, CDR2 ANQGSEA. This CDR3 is CSVEEAGGGEKLFF. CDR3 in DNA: TGCAGCGTTGAGGAGGCAGGGGGTGGTGAAAAACTGTTTTTT.

The CDR3 bases are TGTGCCAGCTGCCGGACAGGCAATCGAGTTTCTGAAGCTTTCTTT. Protein product: CASCRTGNRVSEAFF. This rearrangement joins TRBV6-5 to TRBJ1-1, with TRBD1 matching 7 bases. Germline CDR1 is MNHEY and CDR2 is SVGAGI. The V gene end was trimmed by 8 bases and the J gene end by 6 bases; junction bases not matched to a gene: 15. The CDR3 has 15 residues.

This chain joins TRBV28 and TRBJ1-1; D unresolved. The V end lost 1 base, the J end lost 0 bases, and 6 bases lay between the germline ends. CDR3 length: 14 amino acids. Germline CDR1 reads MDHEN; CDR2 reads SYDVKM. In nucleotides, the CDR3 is TGTGCCAGCAGTTTATATCCAGTGAACACTGAAGCTTTCTTT. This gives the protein CASSLYPVNTEAFF.

This CDR3 reads CASSFSYSPLHF. CDR3 bases: TGTGCCAGCAGCTTTTCATATTCACCCCTCCACTTT. The V and J genes are TRBV7-9 and TRBJ1-6; the D is unclear. The CDR3 totals 12 residues. In germline, CDR1 is SEHNR, CDR2 FQNEAQ (reference sequence). Trimming removed 3 bases at V and 8 bases at J, with 5 bases between.

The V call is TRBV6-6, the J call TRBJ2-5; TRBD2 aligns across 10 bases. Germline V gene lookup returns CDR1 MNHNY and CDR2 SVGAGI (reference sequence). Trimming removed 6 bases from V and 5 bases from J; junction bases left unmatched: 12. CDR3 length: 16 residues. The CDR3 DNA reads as TGTGCCAGCAGCCAGGGGGTAGCGGGAGGTAGGGAGACCCAGTACTTC. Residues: CASSQGVAGGRETQYF.

For the CDR3, the DNA is TGTGCCAGCAGTTACAGCGGGACCGGGGAGCTGTTTTTT. Translation gives CASSYSGTGELFF. This sequence joins TRBV12-3 or TRBV12-4 and TRBJ2-2; a weak D match, TRBD2 (6 bases). CDR3 length: 13 residues. V lost 4 bases, J lost 5 bases, and 8 bases lay in between.

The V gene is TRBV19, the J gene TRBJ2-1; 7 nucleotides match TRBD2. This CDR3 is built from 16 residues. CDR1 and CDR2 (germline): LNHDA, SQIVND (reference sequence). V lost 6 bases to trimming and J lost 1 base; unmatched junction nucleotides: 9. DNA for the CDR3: TGTGCCAGTAGAATTAGCGGGTCCCGATCCTACAATGAGCAGTTCTTC. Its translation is CASRISGSRSYNEQFF.

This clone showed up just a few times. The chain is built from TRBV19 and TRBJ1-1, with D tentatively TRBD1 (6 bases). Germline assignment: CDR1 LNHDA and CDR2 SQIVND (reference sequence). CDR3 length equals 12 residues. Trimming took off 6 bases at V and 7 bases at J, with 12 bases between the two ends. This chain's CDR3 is CASSLEGVEAFF. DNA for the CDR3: TGTGCCAGTAGCCTCGAGGGGGTTGAAGCTTTCTTT.

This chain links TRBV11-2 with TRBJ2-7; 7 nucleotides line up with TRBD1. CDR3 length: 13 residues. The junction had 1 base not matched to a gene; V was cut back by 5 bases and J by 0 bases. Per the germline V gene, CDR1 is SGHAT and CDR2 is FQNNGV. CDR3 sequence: CASSRQGSYEQYF. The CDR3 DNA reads TGTGCCAGCAGCCGACAGGGCTCCTACGAGCAGTACTTC. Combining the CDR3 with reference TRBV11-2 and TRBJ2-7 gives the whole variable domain EAGVAQSPRYKIIEKRQSVAFWCNPISGHATLYWYQQILGQGPKLLIQFQNNGVVDDSQLPKDRFSAERLKGVDSTLKIQPAKLEDSAVYLCASSRQGSYEQYFGPGTRLTVT.

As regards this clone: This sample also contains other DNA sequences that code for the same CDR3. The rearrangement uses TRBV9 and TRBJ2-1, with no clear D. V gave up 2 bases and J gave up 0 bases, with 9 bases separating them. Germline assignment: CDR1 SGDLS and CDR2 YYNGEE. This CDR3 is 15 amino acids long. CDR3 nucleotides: TGTGCCAGCAGCGTCGGTACGAGCTCCTACAATGAGCAGTTCTTC. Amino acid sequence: CASSVGTSSYNEQFF. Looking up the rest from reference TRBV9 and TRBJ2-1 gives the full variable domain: DSGVTQTPKHLITATGQRVTLRCSPRSGDLSVYWYQQSLDQGLQFLIQYYNGEERAKGNILERFSAQQFPDLHSELNLSSLELGDSALYFCASSVGTSSYNEQFFGPGTRLTVL.

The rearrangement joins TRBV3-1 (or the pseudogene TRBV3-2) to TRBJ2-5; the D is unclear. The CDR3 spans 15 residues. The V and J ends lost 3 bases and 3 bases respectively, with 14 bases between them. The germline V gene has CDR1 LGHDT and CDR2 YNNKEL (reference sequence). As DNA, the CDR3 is TGTGCCAGCAGCCAGGTAGGCGGAATTAAAGAGACCCAGTACTTC. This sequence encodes CASSQVGGIKETQYF.

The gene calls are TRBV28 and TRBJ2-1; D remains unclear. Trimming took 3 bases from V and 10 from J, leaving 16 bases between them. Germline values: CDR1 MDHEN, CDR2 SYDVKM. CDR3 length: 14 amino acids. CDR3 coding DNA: TGTGCCAGCAGTTTCCAAGAGAGCATCAGGGAGCAGTTCTTC. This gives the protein CASSFQESIREQFF.

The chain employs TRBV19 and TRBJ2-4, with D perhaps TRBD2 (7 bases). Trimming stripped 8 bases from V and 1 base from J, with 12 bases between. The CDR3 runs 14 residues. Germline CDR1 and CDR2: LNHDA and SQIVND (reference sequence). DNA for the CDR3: TGTGCCAGTCTAGGGGGGGGCGCCAAAAACATTCAGTACTTC. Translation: CASLGGGAKNIQYF.

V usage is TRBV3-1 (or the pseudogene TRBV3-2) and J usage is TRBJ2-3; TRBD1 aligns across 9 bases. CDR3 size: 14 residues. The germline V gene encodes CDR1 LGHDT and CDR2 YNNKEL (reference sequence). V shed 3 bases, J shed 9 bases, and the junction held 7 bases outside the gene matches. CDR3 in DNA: TGTGCCAGCAGCCAGGAAGGACAGGGGTTGACGCAGTATTTT. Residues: CASSQEGQGLTQYF.

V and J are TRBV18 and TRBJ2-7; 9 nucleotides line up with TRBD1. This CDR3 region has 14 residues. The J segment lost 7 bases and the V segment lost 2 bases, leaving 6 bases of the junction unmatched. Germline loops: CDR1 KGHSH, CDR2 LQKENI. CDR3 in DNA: TGTGCCAGCTCACCAGACCTACAGGGGGCAGAGCAGTACTTC. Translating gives CASSPDLQGAEQYF.

The CDR3 DNA sequence: TGTGCCAGCAGCCGAGCTCGTTCGGGTTCACCCCTCCACTTT. Translation gives CASSRARSGSPLHF. The V call is TRBV3-1 (or the pseudogene TRBV3-2), the J call TRBJ1-6; no reliable D call. This CDR3 contains 14 residues. Per the germline V gene, CDR1 is LGHDT and CDR2 is YNNKEL (reference sequence). Trimming shortened V by 4 bases and J by 9 bases, and 13 bases separated the two germline ends.

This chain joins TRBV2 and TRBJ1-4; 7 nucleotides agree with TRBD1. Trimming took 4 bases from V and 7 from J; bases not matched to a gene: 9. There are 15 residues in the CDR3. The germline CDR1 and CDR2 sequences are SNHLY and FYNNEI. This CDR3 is CASSGQGSRLEKLFF. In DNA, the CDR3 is TGTGCCAGCAGTGGACAGGGTTCGCGGCTTGAAAAACTGTTTTTT. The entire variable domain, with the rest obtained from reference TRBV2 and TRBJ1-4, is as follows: EPEVTQTPSHQVTQMGQEVILRCVPISNHLYFYWYRQILGQKVEFLVSFYNNEISEKSEIFDDQFSVERPDGSNFTLKIRSTKLEDSAMYFCASSGQGSRLEKLFFGSGTQLSVL.

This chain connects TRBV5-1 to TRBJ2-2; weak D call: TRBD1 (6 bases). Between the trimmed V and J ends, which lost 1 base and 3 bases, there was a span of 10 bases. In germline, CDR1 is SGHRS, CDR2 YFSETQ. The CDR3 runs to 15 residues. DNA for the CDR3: TGCGCCAGCAGCTTGCAGGGGCAGGACACCGGGGAGCTGTTTTTT. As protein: CASSLQGQDTGELFF.